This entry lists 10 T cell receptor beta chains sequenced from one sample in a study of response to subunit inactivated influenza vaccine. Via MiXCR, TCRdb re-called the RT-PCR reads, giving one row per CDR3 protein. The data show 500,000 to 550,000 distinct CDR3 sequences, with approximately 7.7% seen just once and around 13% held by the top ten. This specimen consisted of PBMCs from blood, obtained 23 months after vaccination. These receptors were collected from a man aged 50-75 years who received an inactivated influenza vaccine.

CDR3 region: CASSTPRVRGTEAFF. In nucleotides, the CDR3 is TGTGCCAGCAGCACCCCGCGGGTAAGGGGGACTGAAGCTTTCTTT. The chain couples TRBV6-2 or TRBV6-3 to TRBJ1-1; maybe TRBD1 (6 bases). From germline, CDR1 is MNHEY and CDR2 SVGEGT. V was clipped by 6 bases and J by 5 bases, with 19 bases between them. The CDR3 totals 15 residues.

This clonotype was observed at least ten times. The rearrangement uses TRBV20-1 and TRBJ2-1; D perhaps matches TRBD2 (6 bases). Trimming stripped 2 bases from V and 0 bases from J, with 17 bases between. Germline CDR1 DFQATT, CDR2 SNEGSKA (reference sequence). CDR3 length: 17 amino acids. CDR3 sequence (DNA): TGCAGTGCTAGAAGGGAGGTGCGGGTAAGCTCCTACAATGAGCAGTTCTTC. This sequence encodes CSARREVRVSSYNEQFF.

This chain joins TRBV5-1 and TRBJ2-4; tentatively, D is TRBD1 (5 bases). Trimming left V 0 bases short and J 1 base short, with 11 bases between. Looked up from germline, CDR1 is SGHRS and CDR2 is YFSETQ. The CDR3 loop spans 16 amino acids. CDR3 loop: CASSLAKGWAKNIQYF. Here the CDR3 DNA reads TGCGCCAGCAGCTTGGCCAAGGGGTGGGCCAAAAACATTCAGTACTTC.

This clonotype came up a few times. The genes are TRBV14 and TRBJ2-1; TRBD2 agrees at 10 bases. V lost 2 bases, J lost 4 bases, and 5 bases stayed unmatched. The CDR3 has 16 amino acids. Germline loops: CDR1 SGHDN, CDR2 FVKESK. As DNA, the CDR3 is TGTGCCAGCAGCCAACTAGCGGGAGTAGGGTACAATGAGCAGTTCTTC. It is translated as CASSQLAGVGYNEQFF.

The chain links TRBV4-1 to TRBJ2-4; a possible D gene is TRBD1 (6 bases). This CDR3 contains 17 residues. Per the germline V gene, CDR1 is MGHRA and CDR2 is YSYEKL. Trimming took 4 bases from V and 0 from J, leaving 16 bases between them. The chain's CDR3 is CASSRIPEDRAKNIQYF. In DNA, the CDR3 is TGCGCCAGCAGCCGAATTCCTGAGGACAGAGCCAAAAACATTCAGTACTTC.

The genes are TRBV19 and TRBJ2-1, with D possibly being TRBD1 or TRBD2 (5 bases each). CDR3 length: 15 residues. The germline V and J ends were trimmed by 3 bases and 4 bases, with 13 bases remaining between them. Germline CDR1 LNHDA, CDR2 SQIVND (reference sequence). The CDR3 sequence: CASSMGDGQYNEQFF. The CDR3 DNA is TGTGCCAGTAGTATGGGGGATGGTCAGTACAATGAGCAGTTCTTC.

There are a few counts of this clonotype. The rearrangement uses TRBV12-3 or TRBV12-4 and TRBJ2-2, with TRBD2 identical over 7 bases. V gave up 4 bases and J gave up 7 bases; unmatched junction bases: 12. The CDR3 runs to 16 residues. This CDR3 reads CASSSGRRLANGELFF. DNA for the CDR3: TGTGCCAGCAGTTCAGGACGGAGACTAGCTAACGGGGAGCTGTTTTTT.

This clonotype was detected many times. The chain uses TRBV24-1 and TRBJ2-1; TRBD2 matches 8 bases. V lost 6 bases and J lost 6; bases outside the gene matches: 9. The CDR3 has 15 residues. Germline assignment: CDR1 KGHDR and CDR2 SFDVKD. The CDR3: CATSSQREITNEQFF. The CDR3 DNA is TGTGCCACCAGTTCGCAGCGGGAGATCACCAATGAGCAGTTCTTC.

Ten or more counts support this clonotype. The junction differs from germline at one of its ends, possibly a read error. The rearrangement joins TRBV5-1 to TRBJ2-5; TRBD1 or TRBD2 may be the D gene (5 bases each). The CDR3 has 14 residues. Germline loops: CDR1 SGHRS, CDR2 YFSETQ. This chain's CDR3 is CASSLGQGGETQYF. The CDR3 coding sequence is TGTGCCAGCAGTTTGGGCCAGGGCGGGGAGACCCAGTACTTC.

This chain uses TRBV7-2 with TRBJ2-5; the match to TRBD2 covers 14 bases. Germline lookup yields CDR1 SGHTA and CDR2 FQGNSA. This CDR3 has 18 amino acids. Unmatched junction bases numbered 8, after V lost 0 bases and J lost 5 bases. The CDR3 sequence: CASSLAGLAGGRVETQYF. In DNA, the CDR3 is TGTGCCAGCAGCTTAGCTGGACTAGCGGGAGGACGGGTTGAGACCCAGTACTTC.